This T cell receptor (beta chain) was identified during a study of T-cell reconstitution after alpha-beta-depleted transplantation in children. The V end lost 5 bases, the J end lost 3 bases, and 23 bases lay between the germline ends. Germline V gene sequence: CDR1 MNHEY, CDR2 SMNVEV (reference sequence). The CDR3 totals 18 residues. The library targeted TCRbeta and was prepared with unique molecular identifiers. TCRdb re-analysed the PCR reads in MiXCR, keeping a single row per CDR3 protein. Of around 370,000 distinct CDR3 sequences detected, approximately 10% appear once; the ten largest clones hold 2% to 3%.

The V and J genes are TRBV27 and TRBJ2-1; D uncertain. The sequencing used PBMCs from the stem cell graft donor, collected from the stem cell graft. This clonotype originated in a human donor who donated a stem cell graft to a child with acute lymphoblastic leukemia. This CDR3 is CASSHSLTLLGDYNEQFF. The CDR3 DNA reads TGTGCCAGCAGTCACTCTCTTACACTCTTGGGCGACTACAATGAGCAGTTCTTC.